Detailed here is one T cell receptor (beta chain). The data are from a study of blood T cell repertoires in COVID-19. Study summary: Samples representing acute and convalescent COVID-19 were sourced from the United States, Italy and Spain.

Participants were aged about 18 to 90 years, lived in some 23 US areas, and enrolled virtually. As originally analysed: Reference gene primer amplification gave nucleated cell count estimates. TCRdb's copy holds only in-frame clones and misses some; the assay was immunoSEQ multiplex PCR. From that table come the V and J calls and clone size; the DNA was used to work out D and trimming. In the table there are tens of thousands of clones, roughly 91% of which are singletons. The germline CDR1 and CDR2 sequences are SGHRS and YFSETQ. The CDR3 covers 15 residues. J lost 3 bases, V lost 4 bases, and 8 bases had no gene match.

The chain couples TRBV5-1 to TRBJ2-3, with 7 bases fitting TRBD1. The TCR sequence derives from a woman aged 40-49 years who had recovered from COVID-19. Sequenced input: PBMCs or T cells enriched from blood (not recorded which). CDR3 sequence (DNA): TGCGCCAGCAGCAAGCGACAGGGACGAACAGATACGCAGTATTTT. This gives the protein CASSKRQGRTDTQYF. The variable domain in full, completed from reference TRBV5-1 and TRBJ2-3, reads KAGVTQTPRYLIKTRGQQVTLSCSPISGHRSVSWYQQTPGQGLQFLFEYFSETQRNKGNFPGRFSGRQFSNSRSEMNVSTLELGDSALYLCASSKRQGRTDTQYFGPGTRLTVL.